The source of this T cell receptor (beta chain) is a study of cytomegalovirus exposure and HLA in healthy donors. Study conclusions and caveats: Later analysis showed TCR association rates varying by HLA locus, highest for DRB1 and lowest for HLA-C.

The primer mix had 60 Vbeta and 13 Jbeta primers. Only in-frame clones appear in the TCRdb table, and some are missing; sequencing was by immunoSEQ multiplex PCR. This sample carries approximately 93,000 clones, around three fifths of them seen once, and the ten largest clones take under 6%. This clone has more than one count but fewer than ten. Its cognate antigen is unknown. Sequencing was done on a sample of PBMCs. This TCR was sampled from a boy aged 5 to 17 in good health and CMV-seropositive.

The CDR3 here is CASTFTHGGPYEQYF. For the CDR3, the DNA is TGTGCCAGCACCTTTACACACGGAGGGCCCTACGAGCAGTACTTC. The chain links TRBV27 to TRBJ2-7; maybe TRBD2 (6 bases). V was cut by 7 bases and J by 2 bases, with 18 bases left in between. Per the germline V gene, CDR1 is MNHEY and CDR2 is SMNVEV (reference sequence). The CDR3 consists of 15 residues.